This is a list of T cell receptor beta chains from one sample in a study of T cell changes during pregnancy in multiple sclerosis. The protocol was immunoSEQ multiplex PCR, while the TCRdb copy is restricted to in-frame clones and leaves out a portion. The profile covers some 73,000 clones, with approximately 92% appearing a single time and 2.5% to 3% taken by the ten largest. The sequencing here drew on peripheral blood, taken in the third trimester of pregnancy. The receptors originated from a female donor in good health, enrolled as a control in a pregnancy study. The CDR3 runs from the conserved cysteine through the conserved F or W. Fields, in order: V gene, D gene, CDR3 length, clone size, J gene, CDR3 DNA, CDR3 protein. A D gene is named only where the DNA matches it firmly. For some rows the clone size is stated as once, few or many, or as a class when expanded; others skip it.

>TRBV19|NA|15|NA|TRBJ2-6
TGTGCCAGTAGTACTACAGGATCTGGGGCCAACGTCCTGACTTTC
CASSTTGSGANVLTF
>TRBV7-8|NA|16|NA|TRBJ1-2
TGTGCCAGCAGCTTAGCGGTCTCCAGGGTGGACTATGGCTACACCTTC
CASSLAVSRVDYGYTF
>TRBV4-1|NA|14|NA|TRBJ2-3
TGCGCCAGCAGCCAAGATCCGGTCACAGATACGCAGTATTTT
CASSQDPVTDTQYF
>TRBV4-3|NA|18|NA|TRBJ1-1
TGCGCCAGCAGCCAAGAACTCCGGTTTTGGCAGGGGAACACTGAAGCTTTCTTT
CASSQELRFWQGNTEAFF
>TRBV28|NA|13|NA|TRBJ1-2
TGTGCCAGCAGACCGGGACATTACTATGGCTACACCTTC
CASRPGHYYGYTF
>TRBV11-3|TRBD2|13|NA|TRBJ2-5
TGTGCCAGCAAGGAGCGGGGAAAAGAGACCCAGTACTTC
CASKERGKETQYF
>TRBV5-1|TRBD1|15|NA|TRBJ2-7
TGCGCCAGCAGCCCGGCGGGGACAGGGGTTCACGAGCAGTACTTC
CASSPAGTGVHEQYF
>TRBV21-1|NA|14|NA|TRBJ2-7
TGTGCCAGCAGCAGCGACAGGGGAATCTACGAGCAGTACTTC
CASSSDRGIYEQYF
>TRBV7-8|NA|12|NA|TRBJ2-5
TGTGCCAGCAGCCCACCTTCGGTGACCCAGTACTTC
CASSPPSVTQYF
>TRBV30|TRBD1|13|NA|TRBJ1-1
TGTGCCTGCCGCGGGACAGGGAACACTGAAGCTTTCTTT
CACRGTGNTEAFF
>TRBV5-1|TRBD2|13|NA|TRBJ2-7
TGCGCCAGCAGCTTGGCGGGAGGCTTGGAGCAGTACTTC
CASSLAGGLEQYF
>TRBV20-1|NA|11|NA|TRBJ1-2
TGCAGTGCTAGTGGGGGCTCTGGCTACACCTTC
CSASGGSGYTF
>TRBV25-1|NA|13|NA|TRBJ2-7
TGTGCCAGCAAGGGAGCCAGGGGCAACGAGCAGTACTTC
CASKGARGNEQYF
>TRBV7-8|NA|12|NA|TRBJ2-1
TGTGCCAGCAGCTTGGGGACTTGGTTGGCGTTCTTC
CASSLGTWLAFF
>TRBV5-4|NA|14|NA|TRBJ1-2
TGTGCCAGCAGTTTCGACAGGTCTGTCTATGGCTACACCTTC
CASSFDRSVYGYTF
>TRBV27|NA|13|NA|TRBJ2-1
TGTGCCAGCAGTGACTCGCTACACAATGAGCAGTTCTTC
CASSDSLHNEQFF
>TRBV7-9|TRBD1|14|NA|TRBJ1-1
TGTGCCAGCAGCTCGACAGGGATGGGAACTGAAGCTTTCTTT
CASSSTGMGTEAFF
>TRBV4-2|TRBD2|15|NA|TRBJ2-3
TGTGCCAGCAGCCAAGCCGGGACTAGCTCAGATACGCAGTATTTT
CASSQAGTSSDTQYF
>TRBV4-2|TRBD1|17|NA|TRBJ2-7
TGTGCCAGCAGCCAAGAGCCCCCTCGGGACAGGGTAGGCGAGCAGTACTTC
CASSQEPPRDRVGEQYF
>TRBV6-1|NA|10|NA|TRBJ1-1
TGTGCCAGCAGTGCAGGGGAGGCTTTCTTT
CASSAGEAFF
>TRBV15|NA|16|NA|TRBJ2-5
TGTGCCACCAGCATGGGATCTGATCCGGCAGGGGAGACCCAGTACTTC
CATSMGSDPAGETQYF
>TRBV6-1|NA|13|NA|TRBJ2-7
TGTGCCAGCAGCTGGGAGAGCGGCTACGAGCAGTACTTC
CASSWESGYEQYF
>TRBV7-9|TRBD2|19|NA|TRBJ2-6
TGTGCCAGCAGCAAGCCACCGGGACTAGCGGGAGCCGGGGCCAACGTCCTGACTTTC
CASSKPPGLAGAGANVLTF
>TRBV6-5|NA|13|NA|TRBJ1-5
TGTGCCAGCAGTACGTGGGGGGATCAGCCCCAGCATTTT
CASSTWGDQPQHF
>TRBV6-4|NA|17|NA|TRBJ1-4
TGTGCCAGCAGTGACTCGACAGGACGGAAGGGGAGTGAAAAACTGTTTTTT
CASSDSTGRKGSEKLFF
>TRBV28|NA|14|NA|TRBJ1-2
TGTGCCAGCAGTAAGGGAGGACCCCATACTGGCTACACCTTC
CASSKGGPHTGYTF
>TRBV5-6|NA|15|NA|TRBJ1-4
TGTGCCAGCAGCTTGTACGTGCAGGGGCATGAAAAACTGTTTTTT
CASSLYVQGHEKLFF
>TRBV7-2|NA|13|NA|TRBJ2-1
TGTGCCAGCAGCTTATTGAGGGCCAATGAGCAGTTCTTC
CASSLLRANEQFF
>TRBV5-1|TRBD2|18|once|TRBJ2-2
TGCGCCAGCAGCCCTCGGGGGGTGCGGGTCCTGAACACCGGGGAGCTGTTTTTT
CASSPRGVRVLNTGELFF
>TRBV19|NA|13|NA|TRBJ1-5
TGTGCCATCAGGGGAGCCAGCAATCAGCCCCAGCATTTT
CAIRGASNQPQHF
>TRBV29-1|NA|13|NA|TRBJ2-7
TGCAGCGTCACCGGGACTCCATCCTACGAGCAGTACTTC
CSVTGTPSYEQYF
>TRBV6-5|NA|15|NA|TRBJ2-1
TGTGCCAGCAGTTACTACGGGGACTCCTACAATGAGCAGTTCTTC
CASSYYGDSYNEQFF
>TRBV7-9|TRBD2|17|NA|TRBJ2-5
TGTGCCAGCAGCCCGGGGGGGCTGCGGCGAAGCCAAGAGACCCAGTACTTC
CASSPGGLRRSQETQYF
>TRBV28|NA|11|NA|TRBJ2-3
TGTGCCAGCAGCCTCACAGATACGCAGTATTTT
CASSLTDTQYF
>TRBV5-4|NA|15|NA|TRBJ1-5
TGTGCCAGCAGCTTGGGAGGGAATAGCAATCAGCCCCAGCATTTT
CASSLGGNSNQPQHF
>TRBV29-1|NA|16|NA|TRBJ2-3
TGCAGCGTTGAAGGGGGGGAGGAAGGGCGCACAGATACGCAGTATTTT
CSVEGGEEGRTDTQYF
>TRBV5-4|NA|14|few|TRBJ1-2
TGTGCCAGCAGCTTGGCCGGGGGGGCCTATGGCTACACCTTC
CASSLAGGAYGYTF
>TRBV11-2|TRBD2|17|NA|TRBJ2-3
TGTGCCAGCAGCTGGGAACCGCGGGAGTTTGGCACAGATACGCAGTATTTT
CASSWEPREFGTDTQYF
>TRBV6-5|NA|15|NA|TRBJ1-1
TGTGCCAGCAGACCGATTACAGGGATGAACACTGAAGCTTTCTTT
CASRPITGMNTEAFF
>TRBV25-1|NA|15|NA|TRBJ2-3
TGTGCCAGCGGTCAGAGGCTAGCGTACACAGATACGCAGTATTTT
CASGQRLAYTDTQYF
>TRBV19|TRBD1|16|NA|TRBJ2-1
TGTGCCAGTAGTATAGGGGCAGGGGGCTCGTACAATGAGCAGTTCTTC
CASSIGAGGSYNEQFF
>TRBV28|NA|11|few|TRBJ1-1
TGTGCCAGCAGTTTGAGTGGTGAAGCTTTCTTT
CASSLSGEAFF
>TRBV19|NA|15|NA|TRBJ1-5
TGTGCCAGTAGTTCCGTCCGGGGGGGCAATCAGCCCCAGCATTTT
CASSSVRGGNQPQHF
>TRBV30|NA|16|NA|TRBJ1-2
TGTGCCTGGAGTGGCCTCCAGGGAGGCGCTAACTATGGCTACACCTTC
CAWSGLQGGANYGYTF
>TRBV7-9|TRBD1|14|NA|TRBJ2-1
TGTGCCAGCAGCGTCGGGACAGGTTACAATGAGCAGTTCTTC
CASSVGTGYNEQFF
>TRBV7-8|NA|13|NA|TRBJ1-5
TGTGCCAGCAGCTTAGCCGGGGATCAGCCCCAGCATTTT
CASSLAGDQPQHF
>TRBV6-5|TRBD1|13|NA|TRBJ2-7
TGTGCCAGCAGTTTACAGGGGCCCTACGAGCAGTACTTC
CASSLQGPYEQYF
>TRBV7-2|NA|13|NA|TRBJ1-5
TGTGCCAGCAGCTCCACTCGAGGTCAGCCCCAGCATTTT
CASSSTRGQPQHF
>TRBV5-1|NA|16|NA|TRBJ1-3
TGCGCCAGCAGCTGGGACACCTTGAGCTCTGGAAACACCATATATTTT
CASSWDTLSSGNTIYF
>TRBV5-1|TRBD1|17|once|TRBJ1-2
TGCGCCAGCAGCTTGGCCCTACAGGGGGCGGAGGTGGGAGGCTACACCTTC
CASSLALQGAEVGGYTF
>TRBV6-4|TRBD1|17|NA|TRBJ1-3
TGTGCCAGCAGAAGAACGGGGACAGGCGACTCTGGAAACACCATATATTTT
CASRRTGTGDSGNTIYF
>TRBV6-4|TRBD1|15|NA|TRBJ1-1
TGTGCCAGCAGTGACAGTGGACAGGGGGCAGCTGAAGCTTTCTTT
CASSDSGQGAAEAFF
>TRBV2|TRBD1|13|NA|TRBJ1-1
TGTGCCAGCAGCACGACAGGGGGCACTGAAGCTTTCTTT
CASSTTGGTEAFF
>TRBV9|TRBD1|14|NA|TRBJ2-5
TGTGCCAGCAGCCCCTCGACAGGGGGGGAGACCCAGTACTTC
CASSPSTGGETQYF